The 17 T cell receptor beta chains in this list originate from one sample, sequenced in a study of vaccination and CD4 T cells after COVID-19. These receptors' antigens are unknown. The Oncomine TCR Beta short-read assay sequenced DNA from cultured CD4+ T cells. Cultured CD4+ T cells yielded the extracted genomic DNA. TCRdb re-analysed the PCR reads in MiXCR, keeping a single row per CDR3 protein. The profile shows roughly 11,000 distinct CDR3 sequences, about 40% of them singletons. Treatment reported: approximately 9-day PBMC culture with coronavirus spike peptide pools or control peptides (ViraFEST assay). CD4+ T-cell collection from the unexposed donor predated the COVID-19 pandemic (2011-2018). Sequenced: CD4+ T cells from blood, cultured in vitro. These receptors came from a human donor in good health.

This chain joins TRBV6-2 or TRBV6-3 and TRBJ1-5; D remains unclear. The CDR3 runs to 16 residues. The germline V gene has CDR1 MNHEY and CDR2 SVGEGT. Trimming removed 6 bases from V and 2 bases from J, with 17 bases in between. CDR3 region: CASRSASVDGNQPQHF. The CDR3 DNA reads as TGTGCCAGCAGATCCGCCAGCGTGGATGGCAATCAGCCCCAGCATTTT.

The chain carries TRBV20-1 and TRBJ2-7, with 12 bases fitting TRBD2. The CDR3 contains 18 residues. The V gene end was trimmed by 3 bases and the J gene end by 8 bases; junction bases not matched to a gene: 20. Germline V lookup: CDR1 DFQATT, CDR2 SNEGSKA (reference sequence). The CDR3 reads CSASAATGGGLAGGQQYF. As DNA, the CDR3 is TGCAGTGCTAGTGCAGCGACAGGGGGAGGTCTAGCGGGAGGGCAGCAGTACTTC.

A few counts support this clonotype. The CDR3 here is CASSDVGGRSPLHF. In DNA form, the CDR3 reads TGTGCCAGCAGTGATGTGGGGGGGCGTTCACCCCTCCACTTT. The chain employs TRBV6-1 and TRBJ1-6; tentatively, D is TRBD1 (6 bases). Germline V CDR1 and CDR2: MNHNS, SASEGT. V was shortened by 3 bases and J by 9 bases, with 12 bases between the two germline ends. The CDR3 has 14 amino acids.

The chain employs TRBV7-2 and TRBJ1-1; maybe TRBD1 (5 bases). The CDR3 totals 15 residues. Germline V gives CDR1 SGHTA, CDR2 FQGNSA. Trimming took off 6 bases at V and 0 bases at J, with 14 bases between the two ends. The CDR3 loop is CASRWGEFMNTEAFF. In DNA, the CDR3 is TGTGCCAGCAGATGGGGGGAGTTCATGAACACTGAAGCTTTCTTT.

The CDR3 DNA reads TGTGCCAGTAGTAAGGCGGGAAACGGAGGATACGAGCAGTACTTC. Translation: CASSKAGNGGYEQYF. V and J are TRBV19 and TRBJ2-7; possible D gene TRBD2, 6 bases. CDR3 size: 15 residues. Germline V gene lookup returns CDR1 LNHDA and CDR2 SQIVND (reference sequence). V dropped 4 bases and J dropped 4 bases, with 17 bases sitting between them.

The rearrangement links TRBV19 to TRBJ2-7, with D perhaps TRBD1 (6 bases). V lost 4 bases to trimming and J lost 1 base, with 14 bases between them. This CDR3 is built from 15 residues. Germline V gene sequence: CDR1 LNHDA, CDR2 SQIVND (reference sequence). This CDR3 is CASSKLGQLSYEQYF. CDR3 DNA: TGTGCCAGTAGTAAGCTAGGACAGTTATCCTACGAGCAGTACTTC.

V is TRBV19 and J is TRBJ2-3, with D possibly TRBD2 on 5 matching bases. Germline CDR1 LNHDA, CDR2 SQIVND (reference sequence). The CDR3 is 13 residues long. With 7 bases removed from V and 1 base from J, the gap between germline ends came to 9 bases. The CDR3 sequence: CASTGSGTDTQYF. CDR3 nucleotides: TGTGCCAGTACGGGGAGCGGCACAGATACGCAGTATTTT.

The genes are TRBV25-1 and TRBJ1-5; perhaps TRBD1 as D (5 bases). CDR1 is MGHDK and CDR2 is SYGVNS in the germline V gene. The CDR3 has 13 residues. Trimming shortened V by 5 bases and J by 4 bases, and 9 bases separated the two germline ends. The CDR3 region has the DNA TGTGCCAGCAGTCAATCAGGGAATCAGCCCCAGCATTTT. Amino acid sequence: CASSQSGNQPQHF.

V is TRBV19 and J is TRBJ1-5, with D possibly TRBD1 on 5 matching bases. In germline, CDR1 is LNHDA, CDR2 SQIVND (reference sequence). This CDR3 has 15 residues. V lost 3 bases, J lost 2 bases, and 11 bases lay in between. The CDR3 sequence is CASSIGGWGNQPQHF. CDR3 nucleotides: TGTGCCAGTAGTATTGGGGGGTGGGGCAATCAGCCCCAGCATTTT. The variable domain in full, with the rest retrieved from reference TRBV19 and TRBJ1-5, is DGGITQSPKYLFRKEGQNVTLSCEQNLNHDAMYWYRQDPGQGLRLIYYSQIVNDFQKGDIAEGYSVSREKKESFPLTVTSAQKNPTAFYLCASSIGGWGNQPQHFGDGTRLSIL.

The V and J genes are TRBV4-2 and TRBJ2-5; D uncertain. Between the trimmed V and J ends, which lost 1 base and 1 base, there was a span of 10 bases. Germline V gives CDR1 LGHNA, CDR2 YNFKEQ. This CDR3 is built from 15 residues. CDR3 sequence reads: CASSQAPAIQETQYF. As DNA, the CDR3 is TGTGCCAGCAGCCAAGCCCCAGCAATCCAAGAGACCCAGTACTTC.

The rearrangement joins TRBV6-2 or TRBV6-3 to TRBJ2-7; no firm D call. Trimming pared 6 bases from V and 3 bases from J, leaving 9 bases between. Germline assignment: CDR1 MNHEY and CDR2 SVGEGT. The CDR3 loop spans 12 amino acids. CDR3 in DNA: TGTGCCAGCAGGTCAGTGTACTACGAGCAGTACTTC. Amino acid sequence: CASRSVYYEQYF.

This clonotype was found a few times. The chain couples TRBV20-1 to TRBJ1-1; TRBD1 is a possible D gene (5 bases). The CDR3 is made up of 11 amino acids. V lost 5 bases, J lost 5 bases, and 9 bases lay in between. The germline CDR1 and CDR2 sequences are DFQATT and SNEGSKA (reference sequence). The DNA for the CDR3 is TGCAGTGCTGCGGGGCAGACTGAAGCTTTCTTT. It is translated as CSAAGQTEAFF.

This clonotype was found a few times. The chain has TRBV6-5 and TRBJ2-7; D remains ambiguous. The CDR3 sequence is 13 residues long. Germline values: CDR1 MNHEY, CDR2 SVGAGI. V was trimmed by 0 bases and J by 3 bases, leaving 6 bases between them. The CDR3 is CASSYSSSYEQYF. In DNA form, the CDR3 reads TGTGCCAGCAGTTACTCTAGCAGCTACGAGCAGTACTTC.

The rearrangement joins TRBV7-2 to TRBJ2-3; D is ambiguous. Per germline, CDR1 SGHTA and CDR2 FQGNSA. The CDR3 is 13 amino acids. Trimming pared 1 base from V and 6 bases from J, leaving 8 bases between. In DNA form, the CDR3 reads TGTGCCAGCAGCTTAGGATCGGGCGATACGCAGTATTTT. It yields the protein CASSLGSGDTQYF.

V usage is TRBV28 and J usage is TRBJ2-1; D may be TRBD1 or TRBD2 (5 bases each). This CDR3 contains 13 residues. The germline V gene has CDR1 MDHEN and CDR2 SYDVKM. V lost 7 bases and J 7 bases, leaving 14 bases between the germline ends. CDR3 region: CASTLWGWNEQFF. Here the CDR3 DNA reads TGTGCCAGCACCCTATGGGGGTGGAATGAGCAGTTCTTC.

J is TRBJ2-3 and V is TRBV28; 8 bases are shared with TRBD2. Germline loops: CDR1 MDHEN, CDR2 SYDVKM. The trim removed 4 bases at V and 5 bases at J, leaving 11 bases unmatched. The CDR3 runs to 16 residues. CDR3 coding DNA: TGTGCCAGCAGTTCATCGGGACTAGGGGCCCAAGATACGCAGTATTTT. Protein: CASSSSGLGAQDTQYF. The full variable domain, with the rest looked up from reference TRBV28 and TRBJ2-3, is DVKVTQSSRYLVKRTGEKVFLECVQDMDHENMFWYRQDPGLGLRLIYFSYDVKMKEKGDIPEGYSVSREKKERFSLILESASTNQTSMYLCASSSSGLGAQDTQYFGPGTRLTVL.

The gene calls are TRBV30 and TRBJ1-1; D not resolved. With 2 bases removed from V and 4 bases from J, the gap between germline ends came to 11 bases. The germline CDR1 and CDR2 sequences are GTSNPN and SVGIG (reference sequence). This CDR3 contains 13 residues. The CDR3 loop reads CAWSSTSRTEAFF. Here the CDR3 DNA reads TGTGCCTGGAGTTCCACCTCGCGCACTGAAGCTTTCTTT.